The present TCR beta chain was sequenced within a study of control samples from healthy donors and cancer patients. Between the trimmed V and J ends, which lost 8 bases and 0 bases, there was a span of 14 bases. The V gene's germline CDR1 is LNHDA and CDR2 SQIVND (reference sequence). The CDR3 is 15 amino acids. The repertoire was sequenced with immunoSEQ multiplex PCR; TCRdb's copy has only in-frame clones and lacks some. Here the sample spans roughly 80,000 clones, roughly nine tenths being singletons. The specimen was blood. This TCR derives from a man aged 50-59 years in good health. V gene TRBV19 combines with J gene TRBJ1-3, with D possibly matching TRBD1 (6 bases). CDR3 DNA: TGTGCCAGTGGGGGGGCATTCTTCTCTGGAAACACCATATATTTT. Amino acid sequence: CASGGAFFSGNTIYF.